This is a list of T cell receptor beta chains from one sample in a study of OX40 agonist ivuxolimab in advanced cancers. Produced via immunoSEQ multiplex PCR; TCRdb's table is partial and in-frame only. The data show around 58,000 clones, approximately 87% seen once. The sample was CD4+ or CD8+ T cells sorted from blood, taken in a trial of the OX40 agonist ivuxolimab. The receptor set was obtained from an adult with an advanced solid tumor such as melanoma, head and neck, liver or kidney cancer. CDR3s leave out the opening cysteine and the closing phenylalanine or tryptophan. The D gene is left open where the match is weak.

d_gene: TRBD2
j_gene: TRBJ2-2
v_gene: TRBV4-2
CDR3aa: ASSQGASGGLGELF

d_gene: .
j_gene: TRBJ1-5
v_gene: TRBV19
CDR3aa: ASSLSGGPEPQH

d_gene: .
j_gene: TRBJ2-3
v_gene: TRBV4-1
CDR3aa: ASSHTGLGGTDTQY

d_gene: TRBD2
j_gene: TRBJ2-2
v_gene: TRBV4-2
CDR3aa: ASSLEGRESNTGELF

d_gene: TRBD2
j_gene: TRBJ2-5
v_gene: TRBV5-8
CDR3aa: ASGKGLQYQETQY

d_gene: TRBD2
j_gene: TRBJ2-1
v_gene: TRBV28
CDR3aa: ASSTLPGLAGGNNEQF

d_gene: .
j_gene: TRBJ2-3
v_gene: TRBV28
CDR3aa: ASSFRGRTDTQY

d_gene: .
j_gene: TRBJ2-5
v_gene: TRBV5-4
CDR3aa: ASSLVSNSQETQY

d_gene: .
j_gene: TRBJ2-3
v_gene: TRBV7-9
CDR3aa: ASSNRDLSTDTQY

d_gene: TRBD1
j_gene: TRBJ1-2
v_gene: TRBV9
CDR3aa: ASSVNIGTGSTGDGYT

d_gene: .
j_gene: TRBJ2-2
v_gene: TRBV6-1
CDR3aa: ASRYTGELF

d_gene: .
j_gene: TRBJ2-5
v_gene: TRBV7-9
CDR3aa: ASTTRGAALQETQY

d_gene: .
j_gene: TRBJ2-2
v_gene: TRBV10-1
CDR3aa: ASSETVNTGELF

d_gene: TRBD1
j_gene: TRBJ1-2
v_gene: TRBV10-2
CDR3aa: ASGGQGLYGYT

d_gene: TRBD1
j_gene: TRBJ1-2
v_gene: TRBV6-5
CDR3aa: ASNKGQANYGYT

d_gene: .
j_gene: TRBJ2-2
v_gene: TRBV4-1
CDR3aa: ASSHRSVNTGELF

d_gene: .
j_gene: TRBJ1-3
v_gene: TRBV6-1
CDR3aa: ASSGRTTSGNTIY

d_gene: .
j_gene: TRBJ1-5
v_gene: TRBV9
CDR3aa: ASSVGSTHQPQH